Here is one T cell receptor beta chain with its context. The target antigen is unknown. This record comes from a study of T cell responses to AZD1222 COVID-19 vaccine. Broader study findings: Close to half of all spike-specific TCRs reportedly target regions of the variants that are unmutated.

Profiling relied on immunoSEQ multiplex PCR, and the TCRdb table lists in-frame clones only, not all of them. The sample holds 110,000 to 150,000 clones, 85% to 90% seen once. This TCR came from an adult in good health. Source: peripheral blood, taken on day 0 of AZD1222 vaccination.

This CDR3 is CASSHRQWGGAFF. The CDR3 coding sequence is TGTGCCAGCAGTCACCGGCAGTGGGGGGGAGCTTTCTTT. The chain links TRBV5-6 to TRBJ1-1; D may be TRBD1 (5 bases). CDR3 length: 13 amino acids. Per the germline V gene, CDR1 is SGHDT and CDR2 is YYEEEE. Between the trimmed V and J ends, which lost 5 bases and 10 bases, there was a span of 18 bases.